This T cell receptor beta chain was retrieved from a study of T cells and copy number aberrations in small-cell lung cancer. Libraries were prepared by immunoSEQ multiplex PCR; TCRdb keeps only in-frame clonotypes and omits some of them. The table records 2,500 to 3,000 clones, 65% to 90% of them present only once. With 1 base clipped from V and 7 bases from J, the junction kept 9 bases outside the gene matches. Germline loops: CDR1 SGHTA, CDR2 FQGNSA. CDR3 length: 15 residues. The table lists this clone with a count of one. Sequencing used normal tissue next to the tumor. This sequence joins TRBV7-2 and TRBJ2-7, with 8 bases lining up with TRBD1. The clonotype comes from a man aged 35-49 years with small cell lung cancer. The CDR3 is CASSLVTGQVGEQYF. CDR3 DNA sequence: TGTGCCAGCAGCTTAGTAACGGGACAGGTGGGAGAGCAGTACTTC.